This T cell receptor (beta chain) was captured in a study of spatial heterogeneity in lung cancer. V lost 2 bases to trimming and J lost 2 bases, with 9 bases between them. Germline CDR1 and CDR2: MNHEY and SMNVEV (reference sequence). The CDR3 loop spans 14 amino acids. A distinct unique molecular identifier was carried by each TCR cDNA molecule. MiXCR, applied by TCRdb to the 5' RACE reads, yields one record per CDR3 protein. The sample holds some 2,000 distinct CDR3 sequences, 0.9% to 1.2% seen once. Points from the study as a whole: Counts that tracked tumor mutation counts were those of expanded intratumoral alpha and beta TCRs. Ubiquitous and regional expanded TCR counts correlated with ubiquitous and regional nonsynonymous mutations, respectively.

Time point denoted: sample taken at primary tumor resection. Unsorted tumor, nontumor lung tissue or cryopreserved PBMC supplied the whole RNA. In this sample, this clonotype is medium-sized. What it binds is unknown. The rearrangement joins TRBV27 to TRBJ2-5, with D uncertain. This TCR was recovered from a male donor with early-stage non-small cell lung cancer. The sample consisted of lung tumor tissue, taken at surgery. Written as DNA, the CDR3 is TGTGCCAGCAGTTTAACAGCGTCTCAAGAGACCCAGTACTTC. As protein: CASSLTASQETQYF.